This T cell receptor beta chain was retrieved from a study of vaccination and CD4 T cells after COVID-19 (dated by TCRdb to 2022 to 2024). Broadly, across the study: Convalescent patients had a positive SARS-CoV-2 result on nasal swab PCR, and of these patients, several had mild disease and one had severe disease. In around ten COVID-19 convalescent patients and a few infection-naive healthy vaccine recipients, the spike-specific CD4+ TCR repertoire before mRNA vaccination was compared with the repertoire after mRNA vaccination. The cultures were stimulated with overlapping spike peptide pools from SARS-CoV-2 and from the common cold coronaviruses HCoV-NL63, HCoV-OC43 and HCoV-229E. In control cultures, a CEFX viral epitope pool was used as positive control, an HIV-1 Nef peptide pool was used as negative control, or no peptide was added. Post-COVID blood samples were collected from convalescent patients a median of around 96 days after diagnosis, with a range of roughly 30 to 170 days. The convalescent cohort included six males and four females, with two Hispanic individuals, seven Caucasians, two Asians and one multiracial person. Two doses of either the Pfizer-BioNTech BNT162b2 vaccine (n=8) or the Moderna mRNA-1273 vaccine (n=2) were administered to participants. Post-vaccine blood samples were taken a median of around 77 days after the second vaccine dose, with a range of 14 to 241 days. Study-level results and caveats: Of the vaccine-specific clones in convalescent patients, 304 of 307, or nearly all, reacted only to SARS-CoV-2 spike and did not cross-react with common cold coronaviruses. In convalescent patients, a median approximately 83% of post-vaccine SARS-CoV-2-reactive clones were detected only after vaccination, and vaccine-specific priming was suggested by this finding. Relatively few convalescent patients were included in the study, and early timepoints after natural infection were not analyzed. The median number of SARS-CoV-2-reactive clonotypes rose from approximately 20 after infection to 38 after vaccination, but the change was not significant.

The library was built by means of PCR. DNA from cultured CD4+ T cells was subjected to TCR sequencing with the Oncomine TCR Beta short-read assay at the Johns Hopkins FTIC core. Genomic DNA was extracted from the cultured CD4+ T cells with the QIAamp micro DNA kit. The Oncomine TCR Beta libraries from cultured CD4+ T cells were pooled using unique dual indexes and then sequenced on an Illumina iSeq 100. As for the authors' bioinformatics: Non-productive sequences were removed, and CDR3s not starting with C, not ending with F or W, or shorter than 7 amino acids were discarded. The MANAFEST web application identified antigen-specific clonotypes by comparing peptide-stimulated wells against reference wells and other culture wells. Positive clones required FDR below 0.05, an odds ratio above 5, and productive frequency above 0.1% in at least two of three replicate wells. A clonotype counted as cross-reactive if it showed significant expansion both in the SARS-CoV-2 spike wells and in at least one common cold coronavirus spike condition. Using R version 3.6.1, CDR3 homology was evaluated through Levenshtein distances (stringdist) along with unrooted phylogenetic trees (ape). The raw public data were reprocessed by TCRdb itself: fastp quality trimming at Q25, MiXCR clonotype calling, in-frame beta chains only. For every CDR3 protein sequence, its rows merge into one entry that carries the most common genes and DNA. TCRdb, rather than the study authors, made the V and J calls. Within this sample are some 4,400 distinct CDR3 sequences, with approximately 47% of them counted one time only. Of the sample, 41% is held by the ten largest clones.

Sample treatment or condition, as interpreted from the label and publication: approximately nine-day PBMC culture with coronavirus spike peptide pools or control peptides (ViraFEST assay). The ViraFEST assay, used in the study, expanded antigen-specific T cells with peptide pools and then identified the expanded clonotypes through TCR sequencing. The convalescent patients' positive SARS-CoV-2 PCR tests fell between March and December 2020, which was before the Alpha, Beta and Delta variants emerged in the United States. Each well held 2.1 million or so PBMCs cultured in IMDM containing approximately 5.3% human AB serum and 10 IU/ml IL-2, with 8.5 to 10 ug/ml peptide pools added. On days 3 and 7, half of the culture medium was replaced with fresh IL-2-containing medium. After 9 to 11 days of culture, CD4+ T cells were isolated by negative selection with the EasySep CD4+ T cell isolation kit. PBMCs were separated from whole blood using Ficoll-Paque Plus gradient centrifugation and then either used fresh or cryopreserved at -140C. Triplicate wells were generally used for each culture condition.

The germline V gene (reference sequence) specifies GTSNPN as CDR1 and SVGIG as CDR2. The CDR3 runs 14 amino acids, cysteine and phenylalanine included. CDR3 DNA only is kept here, 42 bases in frame from base 1. The junction shows trimming of 4 bases on V and 7 bases on J, plus 18 bases between the germline ends. Of note for this clonotype: The specificity of this receptor is unknown. Qualities for individual bases were not recorded, and no much larger clone is one base off.

The rearrangement joined TRBV30 to TRBJ2-3; TRBD2 is perhaps the D gene, given 5 matching bases. The sequenced material came from CD4+ T cells from blood, cultured in vitro. The receptor comes from a human donor who had recovered from COVID-19. The DNA is TGTGCCTGGAAAGGGCTAGCTTTCGCGAATACGCAGTATTTT. This is translated as CAWKGLAFANTQYF. The variable domain in full, with residues beyond the CDR3 obtained from the reference TRBV30 and TRBJ2-3 genes, is SQTIHQWPATLVQPVGSPLSLECTVEGTSNPNLYWYRQAAGRGLQLLFYSVGIGQISSEVPQNLSASRPQDRQFILSSKKLLLSDSGFYLCAWKGLAFANTQYFGPGTRLTVL.